This T cell receptor beta chain was retrieved from a study of T cell repertoires in cytomegalovirus infection. The overall study: Matching HLA type and CMV infection were both indicated by public TCR beta signatures. General study points: Ex vivo, HLA-C-restricted CMV-specific TCR beta clonotypes prevailed over the rest of the response. Cumulative public TCR beta family frequency identified CMV carriers with the relevant HLA.

TCRdb ran MiXCR on the reads and lists one entry per CDR3 protein. Counted here are over 250,000 distinct CDR3 sequences, 22% occurring once; the ten biggest clones make up roughly a fifth. This clonotype showed up many times. Its target is not known. The germline V gene has CDR1 LGHNA and CDR2 YSLEER. The CDR3 totals 16 residues. The V and J ends lost 0 bases and 1 base, in that order; junction bases with no gene match: 2. Material: cultured PBMCs, obtained from culture after CMV antigen stimulation. The chain uses TRBV4-3 and TRBJ2-1, with 8 bases aligning to TRBD2. The TCR sequence derives from a human donor in good health (CMV status not recorded). Some clones in this sample may be carry-over from other donors' samples. This CDR3 reads CASSQDSGGSYNEQFF. Written as DNA, the CDR3 is TGCGCCAGCAGCCAAGATTCGGGAGGGTCCTACAATGAGCAGTTCTTC.